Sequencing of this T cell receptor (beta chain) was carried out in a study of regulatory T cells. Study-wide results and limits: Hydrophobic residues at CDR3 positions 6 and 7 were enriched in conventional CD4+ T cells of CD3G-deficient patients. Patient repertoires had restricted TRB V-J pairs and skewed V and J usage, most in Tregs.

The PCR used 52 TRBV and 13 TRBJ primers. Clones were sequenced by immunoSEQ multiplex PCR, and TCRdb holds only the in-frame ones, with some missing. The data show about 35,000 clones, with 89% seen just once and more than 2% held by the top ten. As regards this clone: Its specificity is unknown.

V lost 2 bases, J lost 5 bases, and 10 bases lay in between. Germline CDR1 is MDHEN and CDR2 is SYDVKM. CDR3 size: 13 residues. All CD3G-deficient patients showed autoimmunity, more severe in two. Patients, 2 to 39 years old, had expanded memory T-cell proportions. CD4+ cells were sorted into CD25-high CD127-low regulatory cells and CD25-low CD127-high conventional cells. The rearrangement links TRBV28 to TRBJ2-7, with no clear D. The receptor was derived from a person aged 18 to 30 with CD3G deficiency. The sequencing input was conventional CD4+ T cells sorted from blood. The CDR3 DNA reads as TGTGCCAGCAGTTTACCGTCTAACCACGAGCAGTACTTC. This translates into CASSLPSNHEQYF. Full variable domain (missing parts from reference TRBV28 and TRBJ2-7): DVKVTQSSRYLVKRTGEKVFLECVQDMDHENMFWYRQDPGLGLRLIYFSYDVKMKEKGDIPEGYSVSREKKERFSLILESASTNQTSMYLCASSLPSNHEQYFGPGTRLTVT.